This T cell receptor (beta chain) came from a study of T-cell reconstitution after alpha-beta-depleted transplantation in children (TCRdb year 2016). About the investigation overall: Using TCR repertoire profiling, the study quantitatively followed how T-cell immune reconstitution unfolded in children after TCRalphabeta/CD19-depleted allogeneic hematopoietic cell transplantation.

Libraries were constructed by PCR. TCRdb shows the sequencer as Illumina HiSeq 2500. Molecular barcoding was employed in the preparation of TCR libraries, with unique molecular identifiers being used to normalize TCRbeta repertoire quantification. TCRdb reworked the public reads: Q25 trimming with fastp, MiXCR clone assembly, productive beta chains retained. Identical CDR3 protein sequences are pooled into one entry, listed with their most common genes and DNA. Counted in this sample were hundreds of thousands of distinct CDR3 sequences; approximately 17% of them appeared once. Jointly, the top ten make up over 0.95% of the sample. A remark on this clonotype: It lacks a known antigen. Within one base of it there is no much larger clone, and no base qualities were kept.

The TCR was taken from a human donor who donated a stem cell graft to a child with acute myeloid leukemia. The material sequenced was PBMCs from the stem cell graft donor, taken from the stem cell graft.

The DNA reads TGTGCCAGCAGCTTCACCGCAGGCCTAGCGGTCCGAGAGACCCAGTACTTC. The translation is CASSFTAGLAVRETQYF. The rearranged chain carries TRBV7-2 and TRBJ2-5, and 7 junctional nucleotides match TRBD2. Trimming removed 3 bases from V and 4 bases from J; the gene matches leave 14 bases unexplained. The germline V gene gives CDR1 as SGHTA and CDR2 as FQGNSA. The CDR3 numbers 17 residues from cysteine through phenylalanine. Just CDR3 DNA is preserved here, 51 bases in frame from base 1.